This T cell receptor (beta chain) was observed in a study of blood T cell repertoires in COVID-19. Study in general: Material from acute and convalescent COVID-19 was sourced from the United States, Italy and Spain. T cells, B-cell-depleted T cells, or PBMCs supplied cDNA or gDNA.

The V and J ends lost 9 bases and 2 bases respectively, with 19 bases between them. Germline values: CDR1 LNHNV, CDR2 YYDKDF (reference sequence). The CDR3 is 16 amino acids. In the original processing: Reference gene primer amplification in the assay estimated nucleated cell counts. Measured with immunoSEQ multiplex PCR; TCRdb has only the in-frame clones, and not every one. D and trimming were read from the DNA, whereas the V and J calls and clone size are those reported in that table. The sample gives approximately 230,000 clones, about 91% of which show up once; under 1.5% is in the top ten. The V and J genes are TRBV15 and TRBJ2-2; tentatively, D is TRBD2 (6 bases). The clonotype comes from a man at least 80 years old with acute or convalescent COVID-19. The sequencing sample was made of peripheral blood. CDR3 coding DNA: TGTGCCACTTCGCAGCACCCGGGACTTAACACCGGGGAGCTGTTTTTT. It yields the protein CATSQHPGLNTGELFF.